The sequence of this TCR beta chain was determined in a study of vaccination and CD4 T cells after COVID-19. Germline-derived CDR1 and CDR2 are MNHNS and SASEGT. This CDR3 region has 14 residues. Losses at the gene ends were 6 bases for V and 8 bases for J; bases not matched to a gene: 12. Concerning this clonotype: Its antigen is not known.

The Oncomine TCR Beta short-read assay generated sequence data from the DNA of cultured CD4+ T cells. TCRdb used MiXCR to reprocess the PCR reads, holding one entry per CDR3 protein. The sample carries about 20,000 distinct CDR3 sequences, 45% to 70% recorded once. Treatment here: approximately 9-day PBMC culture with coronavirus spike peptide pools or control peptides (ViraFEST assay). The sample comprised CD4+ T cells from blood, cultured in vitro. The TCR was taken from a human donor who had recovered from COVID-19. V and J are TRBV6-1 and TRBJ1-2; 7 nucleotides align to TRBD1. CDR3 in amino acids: CASSGGGGPRGYTF. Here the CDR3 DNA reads TGTGCCAGCAGCGGCGGAGGGGGCCCTCGAGGCTACACCTTC.